The present T cell receptor (beta chain) was sequenced within a study of cytotoxic CD8 clonotypes in ibrutinib-treated CLL. CDR3 length: 13 amino acids. Germline-derived CDR1 and CDR2 are SGHTA and FQGNSA. V lost 2 bases to trimming and J lost 1 base, with 6 bases between them. Profiled with immunoSEQ multiplex PCR; TCRdb holds only in-frame clones, not every one. The sample records some 300,000 clones, around four fifths being singletons. The TCR was taken from a human donor with chronic lymphocytic leukemia. Sequencing was performed on PBMCs, taken before ibrutinib treatment. V is TRBV7-2 and J is TRBJ2-7; D call uncertain. The CDR3 nucleotides read TGTGCCAGCAGCTTACCAGAGTCCTACGAGCAGTACTTC. This codes for CASSLPESYEQYF.